This T cell receptor beta chain stems from a study of blood T cell repertoires in COVID-19. Study details: Sites across the United States, Italy and Spain contributed samples from acute and convalescent COVID-19. From T cells, B-cell-depleted T cells, or PBMCs came the material, which was cDNA or gDNA.

Only a few counts were recorded for this clone. Germline CDR1 SEHNR, CDR2 FQNEAQ (reference sequence). V was clipped by 2 bases and J by 8 bases; unmatched bases: 6. The CDR3 extends over 15 amino acids. In the source study's methods: Using reference gene primer amplification, nucleated cell counts were estimated. Produced via immunoSEQ multiplex PCR; TCRdb's table is partial and in-frame only. The DNA was the basis for D and trimming; V, J and clone size are from that table. The sample has 250,000 to 350,000 clones; around 88% are singletons. The sequence was collected from a woman in her 30s who had recovered from COVID-19. The material sequenced was peripheral blood. V is TRBV7-9 and J is TRBJ1-6; 7 bases fit TRBD1. The CDR3 sequence is CASSLQGGQDSPLHF. CDR3 sequence (DNA): TGTGCCAGCAGCTTACAGGGGGGTCAGGATTCACCCCTCCACTTT.